The 17 T cell receptor beta chains reported below all come from one sample, sequenced in a study of memory CD4+ T cells and cytomegalovirus serostatus. Single viable CD3+CD4+CD8-CD45RO+ cells were sorted as the memory CD4+ T cells. Method: immunoSEQ multiplex PCR; TCRdb's copy keeps in-frame clones and lacks some. This table has approximately 50,000 clones, around three quarters appearing once. The sample was memory CD4+ T cells from blood. The receptor set was obtained from an adult in good health and CMV-seropositive.

This rearrangement joins TRBV27 to TRBJ2-5, with 7 nucleotides matching TRBD1. There are 13 residues in the CDR3. Germline-derived CDR1 and CDR2 are MNHEY and SMNVEV (reference sequence). Trimming cost V 6 bases and J 7 bases; bases outside gene matches: 8. The CDR3 here is CASRAGQAGTQYF. DNA of the CDR3: TGTGCCAGCAGGGCCGGACAGGCCGGGACCCAGTACTTC.

The chain recombines TRBV2 with TRBJ2-7; unclear D gene. The ends were cut back, 8 bases at V and 2 bases at J, with 10 bases in the middle. The CDR3 sequence is 12 residues long. Germline assignment: CDR1 SNHLY and CDR2 FYNNEI. The CDR3 region has the DNA TGTGCCAGCGCTAGGTTGCCCTACGAGCAGTACTTC. It codes for CASARLPYEQYF.

This CDR3 is CASSSTGGGDYEQYF. Here the CDR3 DNA reads TGTGCCAGCTCGTCGACAGGGGGGGGAGACTACGAGCAGTACTTC. The chain employs TRBV18 and TRBJ2-7; 9 bases map to TRBD1. V lost 6 bases to trimming and J lost 3 bases; unmatched junction nucleotides: 9. Germline V gene lookup returns CDR1 KGHSH and CDR2 LQKENI. The CDR3 runs to 15 residues. The full variable domain, its missing parts supplied by reference TRBV18 and TRBJ2-7, is NAGVMQNPRHLVRRRGQEARLRCSPMKGHSHVYWYRQLPEEGLKFMVYLQKENIIDESGMPKERFSAEFPKEGPSILRIQQVVRGDSAAYFCASSSTGGGDYEQYFGPGTRLTVT.

The V call is TRBV7-2, the J call TRBJ2-7, with TRBD2 matching 12 bases. Germline values: CDR1 SGHTA, CDR2 FQGNSA. CDR3 length equals 15 residues. Unmatched junction bases numbered 8, after V lost 5 bases and J lost 6 bases. The CDR3 is CASSVRPTSGSEQYF. CDR3 coding DNA: TGTGCCAGCAGCGTTCGGCCGACTAGCGGGAGCGAGCAGTACTTC.

This clone was seen just once. V and J are TRBV5-1 and TRBJ2-5, with 11 bases matching TRBD2. V was pared by 2 bases and J by 5 bases, with 11 bases of the junction left unmatched. The CDR3 covers 17 residues. CDR1 and CDR2 from the germline V gene are SGHRS and YFSETQ. This CDR3 is CASSLKGTSGQGETQYF. CDR3 DNA: TGCGCCAGCAGCTTAAAAGGGACTAGCGGCCAGGGGGAGACCCAGTACTTC.

This clone was observed a handful of times. The rearrangement joins TRBV6-1 to TRBJ1-1; D is unresolved. Trimming stripped 7 bases from V and 4 bases from J, with 13 bases between. The CDR3 is made up of 13 amino acids. Germline V gives CDR1 MNHNS, CDR2 SASEGT. The DNA of the CDR3 is TGTGCCAGCACAACGAAGGGAGGCACTGAAGCTTTCTTT. Protein product: CASTTKGGTEAFF.

The V and J genes are TRBV7-9 and TRBJ2-3; D possibly corresponds to TRBD1 (6 bases). V was cut by 11 bases and J by 1 base, with 16 bases left in between. Germline V gene sequence: CDR1 SEHNR, CDR2 FQNEAQ (reference sequence). The CDR3 spans 14 residues. The CDR3 sequence: CAETVAGGTDTQYF. The CDR3 DNA sequence: TGTGCCGAGACCGTCGCAGGGGGCACAGATACGCAGTATTTT.

The rearrangement links TRBV28 to TRBJ2-4, with D unresolved. Trimming took 3 bases from V and 6 from J, leaving 12 bases between them. This CDR3 region has 14 residues. Germline V gene sequence: CDR1 MDHEN, CDR2 SYDVKM. The DNA for the CDR3 is TGTGCCAGCAGTTTCGGCGGTCCGGGAAACATTCAGTACTTC. Translation: CASSFGGPGNIQYF. Using reference TRBV28 and TRBJ2-4 for the parts outside the CDR3, the full variable domain is DVKVTQSSRYLVKRTGEKVFLECVQDMDHENMFWYRQDPGLGLRLIYFSYDVKMKEKGDIPEGYSVSREKKERFSLILESASTNQTSMYLCASSFGGPGNIQYFGAGTRLSVL.

The V and J genes are TRBV11-2 and TRBJ2-5; D unresolved. In germline, CDR1 is SGHAT, CDR2 FQNNGV. V was trimmed by 5 bases and J by 4 bases, leaving 11 bases between them. This CDR3 contains 13 residues. CDR3 nucleotides: TGTGCCAGCAGCGAGACACTTTCAGAGACCCAGTACTTC. Translating gives CASSETLSETQYF.

This rearrangement joins TRBV4-2 to TRBJ2-2; D is unclear. This CDR3 spans 15 amino acids. The V end lost 1 base, the J end lost 4 bases, and 10 bases lay between the germline ends. Germline V CDR1 and CDR2: LGHNA, YNFKEQ. The CDR3 coding sequence is TGTGCCAGCAGCCAAGTCGGTCTCTCCACCGGGGAGCTGTTTTTT. It specifies CASSQVGLSTGELFF.

The V gene is TRBV7-9, the J gene TRBJ2-7; 8 bases fit TRBD1. CDR3 size: 14 residues. Trimming removed 5 bases from V and 0 bases from J; junction bases left unmatched: 3. Germline V gene sequence: CDR1 SEHNR, CDR2 FQNEAQ (reference sequence). This CDR3 reads CASSPDRGSYEQYF. CDR3 bases: TGTGCCAGCAGCCCCGACAGGGGCTCCTACGAGCAGTACTTC.

With regard to this clone: The junction does not match germline at one end; this may be a read error. The chain links TRBV7-2 to TRBJ2-1; D remains unclear. The germline V gene has CDR1 SGHTA and CDR2 FQGNSA. The CDR3 is made up of 13 amino acids. CDR3 amino acids: CASKEFAAAALVF. The CDR3 DNA sequence: TGTGCCAGCAAGGAGTTCGCTGCGGCGGCGCTAGTCTTC. Combining the CDR3 with reference TRBV7-2 and TRBJ2-1 gives the whole variable domain GAGVSQSPSNKVTEKGKDVELRCDPISGHTALYWYRQSLGQGLEFLIYFQGNSAPDKSGLPSDRFSAERTGGSVSTLTIQRTQQEDSAVYLCASKEFAAAALVFGPGTRLTVL.

A single count supports this clone. CDR3 sequence (DNA): TGCGCCAGCAGCTTCACAGGGGGCTGGGACACCGGGGAGCTGTTTTTT. Translated: CASSFTGGWDTGELFF. The chain uses TRBV5-1 and TRBJ2-2, with TRBD1 matching over 9 bases. Germline CDR1 is SGHRS and CDR2 is YFSETQ. The CDR3 totals 16 residues. J lost 3 bases, V lost 2 bases, and 5 bases had no gene match.

The chain joins TRBV11-3 to TRBJ2-1; TRBD2 is a possible D gene (6 bases). Trimming pared 1 base from V and 7 bases from J, leaving 14 bases between. In germline, CDR1 is SGHNT, CDR2 YENEEA. CDR3 length: 15 amino acids. The CDR3 DNA reads as TGTGCCAGCAGCTTAGCCACCTTGGAGGGGAATGAGCAGTTCTTC. It encodes CASSLATLEGNEQFF.

This chain uses TRBV29-1 with TRBJ1-1, with D perhaps TRBD1 (5 bases). Trimming removed 8 bases at V and 1 base at J, with 17 bases between. This CDR3 is 14 amino acids long. The germline V gene has CDR1 SQVTM and CDR2 ANQGSEA. CDR3 sequence reads: CSSKPGQGNTEAFF. CDR3 nucleotides: TGCAGCTCTAAACCGGGCCAGGGGAACACTGAAGCTTTCTTT.

This clone was observed once. The gene calls are TRBV6-5 and TRBJ2-5; D is ambiguous. CDR3 size: 14 residues. Germline assignment: CDR1 MNHEY and CDR2 SVGAGI. V dropped 6 bases and J dropped 0 bases, with 11 bases sitting between them. For the CDR3, the DNA is TGTGCCAGCAGGTCCGGACCCAACCAAGAGACCCAGTACTTC. It is translated as CASRSGPNQETQYF.

The chain is built from TRBV5-6 and TRBJ2-1; D is possibly TRBD2 (5 bases). The CDR3 loop spans 13 amino acids. Germline CDR1 and CDR2: SGHDT and YYEEEE. V gave up 4 bases and J gave up 11 bases, with 16 bases separating them. CDR3 in amino acids: CASSRRTPLQQFF. The CDR3, as DNA: TGTGCCAGCAGCCGCAGGACTCCCCTTCAGCAGTTCTTC.